Given below is one T cell receptor beta chain in context. The data are from a study of blood T cell repertoires in COVID-19. Method: immunoSEQ multiplex PCR; TCRdb's copy keeps in-frame clones and lacks some. This repertoire shows some 39,000 clones, more than 65% found once; its top ten account for about 25%. The length of the CDR3 is 12 residues. Germline V gives CDR1 LNHDA, CDR2 SQIVND (reference sequence). With V trimmed by 3 bases and J by 11 bases, 1 base remained unmatched. The rearrangement uses TRBV19 and TRBJ1-4, with 9 bases lining up with TRBD1. The sequence was obtained from a man of 80 years or more with acute or convalescent COVID-19. The sample was peripheral blood. The CDR3 region is CASSIGQGKLFF. CDR3 DNA: TGTGCCAGTAGTATTGGACAGGGGAAACTGTTTTTT.